This T cell receptor beta chain was sequenced during a study of OX40 agonist ivuxolimab in advanced cancers. The overall study: Prior therapy, whether anti-PD-1, anti-PD-L1 or anti-CTLA-4, was allowed, and 30% to 40% had some.

Autoimmune disease history or systemic immunosuppression excluded patients. Libraries were prepared by immunoSEQ multiplex PCR; TCRdb keeps only in-frame clonotypes and omits some of them. The data hold about 70,000 clones, with roughly 87% observed a single time. CDR3 length: 15 residues. CDR1 and CDR2 (germline): SGHRS, YFSETQ. V gave up 2 bases and J gave up 1 base, with 11 bases separating them. This TCR came from an adult with an advanced solid tumor such as melanoma, head and neck, liver or kidney cancer. The chain joins TRBV5-1 to TRBJ2-3, with D possibly matching TRBD1 (6 bases). Sample: CD4+ or CD8+ T cells sorted from blood, taken in a trial of the OX40 agonist ivuxolimab. As DNA, the CDR3 is TGCGCCAGCAGCTTAGGGGGAGTGGGCACAGATACGCAGTATTTT. Protein product: CASSLGGVGTDTQYF.